This TCR beta chain originates from a study of control samples from healthy donors and cancer patients. TCRdb's table, derived via immunoSEQ multiplex PCR, lists solely in-frame clones and lacks some. The table includes approximately 230,000 clones, almost 85% detected once. The V end lost 0 bases, the J end lost 6 bases, and 13 bases lay between the germline ends. The germline V gene encodes CDR1 MNHNY and CDR2 SVGAGI (reference sequence). CDR3 length: 15 amino acids. The J gene is TRBJ2-3, the V gene TRBV6-6; D is ambiguous. The source material was PBMCs. The source of this sequence is a woman in her sixties or seventies with lung cancer. DNA for the CDR3: TGTGCCAGCAGTTACTCGAACCGTGGGTATGATACGCAGTATTTT. As protein: CASSYSNRGYDTQYF.